This T cell receptor beta chain was obtained from a study of blood T cell repertoires in COVID-19. In the study overall: COVID-19 samples from acute and convalescent phases originated in the United States, Italy and Spain.

The table came from immunoSEQ multiplex PCR; TCRdb's copy has only in-frame clones and leaves some out. Here the sample spans around 210,000 clones, around four fifths being singletons. V was clipped by 3 bases and J by 4 bases; unmatched bases: 8. The CDR3 loop spans 15 amino acids. Germline V CDR1 and CDR2: SGDLS, YYNGEE. The sequenced sample consisted of peripheral blood. The gene calls are TRBV9 and TRBJ1-2, with 8 bases aligning to TRBD1. The sequence was obtained from a man aged 60 to 69 with COVID-19, enrolled during active disease. CDR3 in amino acids: CASSATGQGAYGYTF. The CDR3, as DNA: TGTGCCAGCAGCGCCACAGGACAGGGAGCCTATGGCTACACCTTC.